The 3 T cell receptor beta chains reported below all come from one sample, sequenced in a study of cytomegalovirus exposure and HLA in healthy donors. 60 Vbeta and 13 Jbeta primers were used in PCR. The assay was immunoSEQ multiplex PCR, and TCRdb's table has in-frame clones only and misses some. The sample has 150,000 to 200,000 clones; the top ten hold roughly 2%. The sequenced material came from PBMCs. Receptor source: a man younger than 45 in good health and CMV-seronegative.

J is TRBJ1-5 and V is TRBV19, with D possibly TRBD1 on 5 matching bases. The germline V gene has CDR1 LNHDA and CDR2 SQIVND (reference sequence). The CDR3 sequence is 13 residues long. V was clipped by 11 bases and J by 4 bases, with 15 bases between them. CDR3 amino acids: CASTGGWNQPQHF. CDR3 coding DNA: TGTGCCTCGACGGGGGGATGGAATCAGCCCCAGCATTTT.

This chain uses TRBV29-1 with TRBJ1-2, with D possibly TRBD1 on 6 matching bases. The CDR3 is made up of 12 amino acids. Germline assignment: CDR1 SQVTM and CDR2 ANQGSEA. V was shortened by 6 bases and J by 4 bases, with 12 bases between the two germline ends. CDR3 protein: CSVSTGIYGYTF. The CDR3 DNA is TGCAGCGTATCAACAGGGATCTATGGCTACACCTTC.

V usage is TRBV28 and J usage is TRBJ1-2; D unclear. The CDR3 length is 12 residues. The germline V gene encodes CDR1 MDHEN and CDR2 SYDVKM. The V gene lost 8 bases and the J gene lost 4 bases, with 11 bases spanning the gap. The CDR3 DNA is TGTGCCAGCTCGATGCGGCCCTATGGCTACACCTTC. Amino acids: CASSMRPYGYTF.